This T cell receptor beta chain stems from a study of T cell responses to AZD1222 COVID-19 vaccine. V lost 4 bases, J lost 6 bases, and 16 bases lay in between. The CDR3 spans 14 residues. Looked up from germline, CDR1 is SEHNR and CDR2 is FQNEAQ (reference sequence). The assay was immunoSEQ multiplex PCR, and TCRdb's table has in-frame clones only and misses some. The table shows roughly 140,000 clones, with roughly 92% occurring only once. This specimen consisted of peripheral blood, obtained on day 0 of AZD1222 vaccination. This chain links TRBV7-9 with TRBJ2-7; D gene uncertain. This TCR was sampled from an adult in good health. CDR3 DNA sequence: TGTGCCAGCAGCTGGCCTAACTTCGTTAGCGAGCAGTACTTC. It yields the protein CASSWPNFVSEQYF.